This paragraph reports one TCR beta chain. This sample's treatment: oral pan-JAK inhibitor, 5-10 mg twice daily. PBMCs, the starting material, were the source of sorted CD4+ and CD8+ T cells. CDR3 length equals 12 residues. V shed 8 bases and J shed 6 bases, with 10 bases lying between them. CDR1 and CDR2 (germline): SEHNR, FQNEAQ (reference sequence). These data come from a study of CD8+ T cells in alopecia areata. Extraction of RNA preceded its reverse transcription into cDNA, which served as the sequencing template. TCRdb keeps only in-frame clones here, not all; method: immunoSEQ multiplex PCR. The sample carries roughly 100,000 clones, around 60% recorded once.

V usage is TRBV7-9 and J usage is TRBJ2-2, with D unresolved. The clonotype was recovered from a human donor with alopecia areata. Sequencing used CD8+ T cells sorted from blood, obtained at week 4, from a patient treated with tofacitinib. CDR3 nucleotide sequence: TGTGCCAGCCCTAAGGGTTCCGGGGAGCTGTTTTTT. Protein: CASPKGSGELFF.